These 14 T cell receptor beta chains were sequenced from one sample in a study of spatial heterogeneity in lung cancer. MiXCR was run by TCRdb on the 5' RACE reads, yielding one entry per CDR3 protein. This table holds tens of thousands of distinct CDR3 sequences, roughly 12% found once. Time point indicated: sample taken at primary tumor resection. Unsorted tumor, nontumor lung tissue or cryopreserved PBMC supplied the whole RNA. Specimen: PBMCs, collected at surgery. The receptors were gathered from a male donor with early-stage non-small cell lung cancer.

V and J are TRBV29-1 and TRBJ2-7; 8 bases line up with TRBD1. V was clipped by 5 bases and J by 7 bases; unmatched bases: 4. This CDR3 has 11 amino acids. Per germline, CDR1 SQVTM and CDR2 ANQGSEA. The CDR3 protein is CSVWTGREQYF. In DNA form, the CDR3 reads TGCAGCGTTTGGACAGGGCGAGAGCAGTACTTC.

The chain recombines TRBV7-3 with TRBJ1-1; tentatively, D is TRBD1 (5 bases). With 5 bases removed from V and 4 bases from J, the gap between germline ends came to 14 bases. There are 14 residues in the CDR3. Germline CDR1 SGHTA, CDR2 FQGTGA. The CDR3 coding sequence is TGTGCCAGCAGCATGGGACCGGTGGGCACTGAAGCTTTCTTT. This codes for CASSMGPVGTEAFF.

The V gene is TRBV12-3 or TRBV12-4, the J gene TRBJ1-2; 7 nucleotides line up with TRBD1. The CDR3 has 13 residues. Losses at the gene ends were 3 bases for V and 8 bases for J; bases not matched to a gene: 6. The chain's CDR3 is CASSLKGARGYTF. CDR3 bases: TGTGCCAGCAGTTTGAAGGGGGCAAGAGGCTACACCTTC.

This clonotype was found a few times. The CDR3 protein is CASSSQVLAGVTGELFF. The CDR3 nucleotides are TGTGCCAGCAGTTCCCAAGTCCTAGCGGGAGTCACCGGGGAGCTGTTTTTT. The chain has TRBV6-5 and TRBJ2-2; 10 nucleotides match TRBD2. Germline V gene data show CDR1 as MNHEY and CDR2 as SVGAGI. V lost 4 bases and J lost 4; bases outside the gene matches: 9. The CDR3 has 17 amino acids.

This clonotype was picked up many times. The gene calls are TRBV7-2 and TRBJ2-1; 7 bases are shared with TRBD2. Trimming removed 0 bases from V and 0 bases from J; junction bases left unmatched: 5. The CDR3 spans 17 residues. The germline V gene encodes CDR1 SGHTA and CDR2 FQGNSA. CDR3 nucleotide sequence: TGTGCCAGCAGCTTAGCAGGAGCGGGGAGCTCCTACAATGAGCAGTTCTTC. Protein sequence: CASSLAGAGSSYNEQFF.

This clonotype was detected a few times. CDR3 DNA: TGTGCCAGCAGCTTAGCCCTGGGAGTGAATGAGCAGTTCTTC. Translation gives CASSLALGVNEQFF. This chain connects TRBV7-2 to TRBJ2-1; D might be TRBD2 (5 bases). Germline V gives CDR1 SGHTA, CDR2 FQGNSA. The CDR3 has 14 residues. V lost 0 bases and J lost 7, with 10 bases in between.

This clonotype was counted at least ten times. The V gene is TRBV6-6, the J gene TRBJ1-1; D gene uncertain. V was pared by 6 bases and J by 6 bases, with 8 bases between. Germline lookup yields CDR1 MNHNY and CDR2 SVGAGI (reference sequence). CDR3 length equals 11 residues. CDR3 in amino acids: CASSRPPEAFF. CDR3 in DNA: TGTGCCAGCAGCCGCCCCCCTGAAGCTTTCTTT.

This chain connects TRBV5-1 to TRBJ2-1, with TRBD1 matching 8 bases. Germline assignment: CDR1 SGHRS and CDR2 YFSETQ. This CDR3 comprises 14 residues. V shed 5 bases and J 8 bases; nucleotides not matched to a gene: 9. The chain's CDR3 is CASSSGQGRYEQFF. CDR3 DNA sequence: TGCGCCAGCAGTTCTGGACAGGGAAGGTATGAGCAGTTCTTC.

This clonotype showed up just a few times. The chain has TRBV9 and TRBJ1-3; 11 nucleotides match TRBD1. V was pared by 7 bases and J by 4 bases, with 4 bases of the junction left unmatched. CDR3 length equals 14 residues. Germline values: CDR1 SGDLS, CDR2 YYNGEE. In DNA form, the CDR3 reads TGTGCCAGCGGACAGGGGGCTCTGGGAAACACCATATATTTT. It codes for CASGQGALGNTIYF.

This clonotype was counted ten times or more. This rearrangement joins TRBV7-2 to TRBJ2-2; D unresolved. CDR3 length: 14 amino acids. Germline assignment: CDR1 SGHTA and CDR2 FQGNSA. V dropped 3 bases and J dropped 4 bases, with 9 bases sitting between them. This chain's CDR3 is CASSFQSSTGELFF. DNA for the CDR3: TGTGCCAGCAGCTTTCAAAGCAGCACCGGGGAGCTGTTTTTT.

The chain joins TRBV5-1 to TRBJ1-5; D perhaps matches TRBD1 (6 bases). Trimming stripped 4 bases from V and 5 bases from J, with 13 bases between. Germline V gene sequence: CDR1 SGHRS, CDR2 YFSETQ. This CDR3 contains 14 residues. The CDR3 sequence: CASSPDSLYQPQHF. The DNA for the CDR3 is TGCGCCAGCAGCCCGGACAGTTTGTATCAGCCCCAGCATTTT.

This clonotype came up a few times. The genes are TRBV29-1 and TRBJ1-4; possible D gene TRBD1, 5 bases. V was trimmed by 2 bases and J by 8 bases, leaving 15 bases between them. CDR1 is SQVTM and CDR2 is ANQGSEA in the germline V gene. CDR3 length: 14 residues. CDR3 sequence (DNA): TGCAGCGTTGAAAGTATACCCCGGGGGGAAAAACTGTTTTTT. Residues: CSVESIPRGEKLFF.

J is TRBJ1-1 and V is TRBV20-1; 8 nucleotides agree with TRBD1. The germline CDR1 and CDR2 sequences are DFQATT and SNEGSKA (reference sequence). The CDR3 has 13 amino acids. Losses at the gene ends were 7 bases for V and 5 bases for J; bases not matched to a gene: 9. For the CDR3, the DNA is TGCAGTGGCTCACAGGGGGTGAGGACTGAAGCTTTCTTT. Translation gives CSGSQGVRTEAFF.

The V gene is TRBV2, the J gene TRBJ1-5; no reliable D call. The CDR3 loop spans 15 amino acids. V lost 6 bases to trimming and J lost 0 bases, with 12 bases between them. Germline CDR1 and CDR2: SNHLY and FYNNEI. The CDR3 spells CASSKESYSNQPQHF. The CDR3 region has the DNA TGTGCCAGCAGCAAAGAATCGTATAGCAATCAGCCCCAGCATTTT.